Below, 29 T cell receptor beta chains from the same sample are listed, as sequenced in a study of CD8+ T cells in alopecia areata. RNA, once extracted, was reverse transcribed into cDNA for use as the sequencing template. Libraries were prepared by immunoSEQ multiplex PCR; TCRdb keeps only in-frame clonotypes and omits some of them. The top ten clones hold around 19% of a sample with about 100,000 clones, about 44% of them seen once. Noted treatment: oral pan-JAK inhibitor, 5-10 mg twice daily. Specimen: CD8+ T cells sorted from blood, collected at week 24, from a patient treated with tofacitinib. The receptors were gathered from a human donor with alopecia areata.

The rearrangement uses TRBV5-6 and TRBJ2-3; D ambiguous. CDR1 and CDR2 from the germline V gene are SGHDT and YYEEEE. V lost 2 bases, J lost 6 bases, and 10 bases lay in between. The CDR3 length is 13 residues. DNA of the CDR3: TGTGCCAGCAGCTTCCCGCCTGGGGATACGCAGTATTTT. The encoded protein is CASSFPPGDTQYF.

About this clone: This likely stems from a read error, as it lies one base from a far larger clone. The J gene is TRBJ1-1, the V gene TRBV9; D remains unclear. V was trimmed by 4 bases and J by 6 bases, leaving 19 bases between them. The CDR3 has 15 residues. CDR1 is SGDLS, CDR2 YYNGEE, per germline. The CDR3 coding sequence is TGTGCCAGCAGCTTGGTCCCGGGGAGGAATTCTGAAGCTTTCTTT. Protein sequence: CASSLVPGRNSEAFF.

The chain combines TRBV2 with TRBJ2-5; D possibly corresponds to TRBD1 (5 bases). CDR3 size: 15 residues. CDR1 is SNHLY and CDR2 is FYNNEI in the germline V gene. With 10 bases removed from V and 1 base from J, the gap between germline ends came to 19 bases. In DNA form, the CDR3 reads TGTGCCACAGAACAGGACGCTACTCTCCAAGAGACCCAGTACTTC. It specifies CATEQDATLQETQYF.

V is TRBV5-1 and J is TRBJ2-1, with unresolved D. This CDR3 comprises 13 residues. Trimming removed 4 bases from V and 4 bases from J, with 9 bases in between. The germline gives CDR1 SGHRS, CDR2 YFSETQ. Here the CDR3 DNA reads TGCGCCAGCAGCCTGGGCCCTTACAATGAGCAGTTCTTC. Protein product: CASSLGPYNEQFF.

This clone was observed a few times. The V call is TRBV9, the J call TRBJ1-4; no definite D call. This CDR3 comprises 14 residues. CDR1 is SGDLS, CDR2 YYNGEE, per germline. V was cut by 2 bases and J by 7 bases, with 12 bases left in between. The CDR3: CASSVGGKGEKLFF. The CDR3 DNA reads as TGTGCCAGCAGCGTCGGAGGGAAGGGTGAAAAACTGTTTTTT.

The chain combines TRBV7-2 with TRBJ1-1; 7 positions match TRBD1. The V gene's germline CDR1 is SGHTA and CDR2 FQGNSA. The CDR3 length is 14 residues. V was clipped by 5 bases and J by 2 bases; unmatched bases: 5. The CDR3 here is CASSLRGPNTEAFF. The CDR3 nucleotides read TGTGCCAGCAGCCTTAGGGGGCCAAACACTGAAGCTTTCTTT.

The chain links TRBV29-1 to TRBJ2-1; 10 positions agree with TRBD2. The CDR3 has 15 residues. Germline values: CDR1 SQVTM, CDR2 ANQGSEA. The junction had 13 bases not matched to a gene; V was cut back by 8 bases and J by 6 bases. The CDR3 protein is CSMGWLAGVSNEQFF. CDR3 nucleotide sequence: TGCAGCATGGGGTGGCTAGCGGGAGTATCCAATGAGCAGTTCTTC.

The genes are TRBV12-5 and TRBJ2-6, with unresolved D. Germline CDR1 LGHNT, CDR2 FRNRAP. Trimming pared 9 bases from V and 2 bases from J, leaving 14 bases between. The CDR3 spans 15 residues. This CDR3 reads CASALGRPGANVLTF. CDR3 in DNA: TGTGCTAGCGCTCTCGGCCGGCCTGGGGCCAACGTCCTGACTTTC.

The genes are TRBV29-1 and TRBJ2-1, with 8 bases lining up with TRBD1. Losses at the gene ends were 6 bases for V and 0 bases for J; bases not matched to a gene: 4. Germline V gives CDR1 SQVTM, CDR2 ANQGSEA. The CDR3 is 14 residues long. The CDR3 bases are TGCAGCGTGGACAGGGAGAGCTCCTACAATGAGCAGTTCTTC. Translated, it gives CSVDRESSYNEQFF.

In regard to this clone: Other DNA sequences of this sample code for an identical CDR3. J is TRBJ2-3 and V is TRBV6-4; weak D call: TRBD2 (5 bases). There are 12 residues in the CDR3. The germline gives CDR1 MRHNA, CDR2 SNTAGT. Trimming removed 3 bases at V and 5 bases at J, with 6 bases between. CDR3 in DNA: TGTGCCAGCAGTGATGGAGGAGATACGCAGTATTTT. As protein: CASSDGGDTQYF.

The V call is TRBV9, the J call TRBJ2-3, with 12 bases identical to TRBD2. Germline values: CDR1 SGDLS, CDR2 YYNGEE. This CDR3 region has 16 residues. J gave up 5 bases and V 4 bases, and 8 bases lay outside the gene matches. The CDR3 DNA reads TGTGCCAGCAGCACTGGACTAGCGGGGTACCGAGATACGCAGTATTTT. Encoded protein: CASSTGLAGYRDTQYF.

This chain joins TRBV5-6 and TRBJ1-4; D not resolved. V lost 4 bases, J lost 4 bases, and 14 bases lay in between. Germline CDR1 and CDR2: SGHDT and YYEEEE. The CDR3 spans 15 residues. Written as DNA, the CDR3 is TGTGCCAGCAGCCTCGTTGGGGTCAATAATGAAAAACTGTTTTTT. This gives the protein CASSLVGVNNEKLFF.

The CDR3 is CASRRDRSTEAFF. The CDR3 bases are TGTGCCAGCAGGAGGGATAGGAGCACTGAAGCTTTCTTT. The V and J genes are TRBV27 and TRBJ1-1; D gene unclear. The CDR3 has 13 residues. Germline-derived CDR1 and CDR2 are MNHEY and SMNVEV (reference sequence). V was clipped by 6 bases and J by 4 bases, with 12 bases between them.

The J gene is TRBJ2-7, the V gene TRBV14; D gene unclear. The germline CDR1 and CDR2 sequences are SGHDN and FVKESK. V was shortened by 3 bases and J by 7 bases, with 16 bases between the two germline ends. This CDR3 spans 14 amino acids. The CDR3 DNA follows: TGTGCCAGCAGCCATAGAGGCTCCTCTGGAGAGCAGTACTTC. It specifies CASSHRGSSGEQYF.

The chain recombines TRBV19 with TRBJ2-3; D is possibly TRBD1 (5 bases). Germline V gene lookup returns CDR1 LNHDA and CDR2 SQIVND (reference sequence). The CDR3 sequence is 11 residues long. V lost 10 bases and J lost 8, with 13 bases in between. CDR3 loop: CATSLGATQYF. Written as DNA, the CDR3 is TGTGCCACCTCGTTAGGGGCTACGCAGTATTTT.

The rearrangement uses TRBV7-9 and TRBJ1-1; D is uncertain. With 1 base removed from V and 4 bases from J, the gap between germline ends came to 10 bases. From germline, CDR1 is SEHNR and CDR2 FQNEAQ (reference sequence). This CDR3 is built from 14 residues. The CDR3 loop reads CASSLGGSGTEAFF. The CDR3 nucleotides read TGTGCCAGCAGCTTAGGTGGCTCAGGCACTGAAGCTTTCTTT.

This sequence joins TRBV27 and TRBJ1-2, with a possible D match to TRBD1 (5 bases). The CDR3 runs to 14 residues. Germline-derived CDR1 and CDR2 are MNHEY and SMNVEV (reference sequence). V lost 3 bases, J lost 4 bases, and 12 bases lay in between. CDR3 DNA sequence: TGTGCCAGCAGTTTCGCGGACACTCTCTATGGCTACACCTTC. Encoded protein: CASSFADTLYGYTF.

The chain combines TRBV13 with TRBJ2-5, with D maybe TRBD2 (7 bases). The germline gives CDR1 PRHDT, CDR2 FYEKMQ (reference sequence). CDR3 size: 15 residues. V was pared by 6 bases and J by 4 bases, with 18 bases between. CDR3 bases: TGTGCCAGCAGGGATCGAAGGGGGGGCCCAGAGACCCAGTACTTC. The encoded protein is CASRDRRGGPETQYF.

The chain uses TRBV6-5 and TRBJ2-1, with TRBD1 matching over 7 bases. V shed 9 bases and J 1 base; nucleotides not matched to a gene: 3. Germline V gene sequence: CDR1 MNHEY, CDR2 SVGAGI. This CDR3 contains 13 residues. As DNA, the CDR3 is TGTGCCAGTGGGACAGCTTCCTACAATGAGCAGTTCTTC. Residues: CASGTASYNEQFF.

V is TRBV4-1 and J is TRBJ2-2, with D possibly TRBD2 on 5 matching bases. The CDR3 loop spans 15 amino acids. Germline CDR1 and CDR2: MGHRA and YSYEKL. V was shortened by 4 bases and J by 4 bases, with 13 bases between the two germline ends. Here the CDR3 DNA reads TGCGCCAGCAGCCTGCGGTACGGACTCACCGGGGAGCTGTTTTTT. Translating gives CASSLRYGLTGELFF.

This clone occurred a few times. This chain connects TRBV5-5 to TRBJ2-5; 8 positions match TRBD2. Germline CDR1 SGHKS, CDR2 YYEKEE (reference sequence). This CDR3 has 14 residues. V lost 6 bases to trimming and J lost 5 bases; unmatched junction nucleotides: 9. The CDR3 sequence is CASMDSGVGETQYF. The CDR3 nucleotides read TGTGCCAGCATGGATAGCGGGGTCGGGGAGACCCAGTACTTC.

This clone was detected only a few times. The chain couples TRBV10-3 to TRBJ2-3; 8 bases are shared with TRBD1. Germline-derived CDR1 and CDR2 are ENHRY and SYGVKD. This CDR3 is 16 amino acids long. V lost 4 bases to trimming and J lost 3 bases; unmatched junction nucleotides: 9. The CDR3: CAISVRAGGETDTQYF. Written as DNA, the CDR3 is TGTGCCATCAGTGTTCGAGCAGGGGGCGAAACAGATACGCAGTATTTT.

The chain has TRBV2 and TRBJ2-3, with 8 bases identical to TRBD2. Germline-derived CDR1 and CDR2 are SNHLY and FYNNEI. This CDR3 contains 15 residues. V lost 6 bases and J lost 2; bases outside the gene matches: 7. The CDR3 region has the DNA TGTGCCAGCAGGGACCTTAGCGGGAACACAGATACGCAGTATTTT. It is translated as CASRDLSGNTDTQYF.

The rearrangement links TRBV2 to TRBJ2-2; TRBD2 might be the D (5 bases). Germline loops: CDR1 SNHLY, CDR2 FYNNEI. With 10 bases removed from V and 1 base from J, the gap between germline ends came to 10 bases. The CDR3 loop spans 13 amino acids. CDR3 DNA sequence: TGTGCCACCACCGGGGTGAACACCGGGGAGCTGTTTTTT. This codes for CATTGVNTGELFF.

V gene TRBV4-3 combines with J gene TRBJ2-7; possible D gene TRBD1, 6 bases. The germline V and J ends were trimmed by 0 bases and 7 bases, with 13 bases remaining between them. The germline CDR1 and CDR2 sequences are LGHNA and YSLEER. The CDR3 consists of 14 residues. The CDR3 DNA follows: TGCGCCAGCAGCCAAGACAGGGGAACAAGTGAGCAGTACTTC. Its translation: CASSQDRGTSEQYF.

The chain uses TRBV28 and TRBJ2-7; D perhaps matches TRBD2 (5 bases). The CDR3 runs 13 residues. Per germline, CDR1 MDHEN and CDR2 SYDVKM. V was pared by 6 bases and J by 3 bases, with 12 bases between. The CDR3 spells CASRHEGGYEQYF. The CDR3 DNA is TGTGCCAGCAGACATGAAGGAGGCTACGAGCAGTACTTC.

V and J are TRBV9 and TRBJ1-2, with TRBD1 identical over 11 bases. The V segment lost 3 bases and the J segment 2 bases; nucleotides outside the gene matches: 3. The CDR3 consists of 15 residues. Germline loops: CDR1 SGDLS, CDR2 YYNGEE. The DNA for the CDR3 is TGTGCCAGCAGCGGAGGACAGGGGGCCAACTATGGCTACACCTTC. Its protein product is CASSGGQGANYGYTF.

This chain links TRBV5-1 with TRBJ2-1, with 8 bases aligning to TRBD2. CDR3 length equals 16 residues. Germline assignment: CDR1 SGHRS and CDR2 YFSETQ. V shed 0 bases, J shed 4 bases, and the junction held 6 bases outside the gene matches. The CDR3: CASSLGSIAGYNEQFF. The DNA for the CDR3 is TGCGCCAGCAGCTTGGGGTCAATAGCGGGGTACAATGAGCAGTTCTTC. The entire variable domain, with the rest obtained from reference TRBV5-1 and TRBJ2-1, is as follows: KAGVTQTPRYLIKTRGQQVTLSCSPISGHRSVSWYQQTPGQGLQFLFEYFSETQRNKGNFPGRFSGRQFSNSRSEMNVSTLELGDSALYLCASSLGSIAGYNEQFFGPGTRLTVL.

The CDR3 nucleotides read TGTGCCAGCAGCGGTTCCGGGACTAGCTCCTACGAGCAGTACTTC. Encoded protein: CASSGSGTSSYEQYF. The rearrangement uses TRBV9 and TRBJ2-7; 8 positions agree with TRBD2. With V trimmed by 3 bases and J by 0 bases, 5 bases remained unmatched. CDR1 and CDR2 from the germline V gene are SGDLS and YYNGEE. The CDR3 is 15 residues long. Together with reference TRBV9 and TRBJ2-7, the CDR3 gives the full variable domain: DSGVTQTPKHLITATGQRVTLRCSPRSGDLSVYWYQQSLDQGLQFLIQYYNGEERAKGNILERFSAQQFPDLHSELNLSSLELGDSALYFCASSGSGTSSYEQYFGPGTRLTVT.